This T cell receptor (beta chain) was identified in a study of T cell changes during pregnancy in multiple sclerosis. Method: immunoSEQ multiplex PCR; TCRdb's copy keeps in-frame clones and lacks some. Among 50,000 or so clones listed, around nine tenths were seen once. V was cut by 5 bases and J by 2 bases, with 10 bases left in between. The germline CDR1 and CDR2 sequences are SGHTS and YDEGEE. The CDR3 has 14 residues. This specimen consisted of CD4+ T cells from peripheral blood mononuclear cells, obtained before pregnancy. V usage is TRBV5-8 and J usage is TRBJ2-2; D unresolved. The TCR sequence derives from a female donor with multiple sclerosis, enrolled in a pregnancy study. CDR3 loop: CASRRNRNTGELFF. The CDR3 nucleotides are TGTGCCAGCAGACGGAACAGAAACACCGGGGAGCTGTTTTTT.